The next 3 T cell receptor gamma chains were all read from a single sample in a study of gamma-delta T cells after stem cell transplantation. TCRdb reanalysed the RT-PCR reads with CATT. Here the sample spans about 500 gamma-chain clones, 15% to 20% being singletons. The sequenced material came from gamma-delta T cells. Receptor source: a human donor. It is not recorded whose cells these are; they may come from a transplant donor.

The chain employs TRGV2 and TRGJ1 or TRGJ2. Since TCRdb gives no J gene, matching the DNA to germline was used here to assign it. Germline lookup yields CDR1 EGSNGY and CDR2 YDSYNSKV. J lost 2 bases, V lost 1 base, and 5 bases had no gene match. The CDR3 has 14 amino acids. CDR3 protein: CATWDGTYYYKKLF. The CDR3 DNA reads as TGTGCCACCTGGGACGGCACCTATTATTATAAGAAACTCTTT.

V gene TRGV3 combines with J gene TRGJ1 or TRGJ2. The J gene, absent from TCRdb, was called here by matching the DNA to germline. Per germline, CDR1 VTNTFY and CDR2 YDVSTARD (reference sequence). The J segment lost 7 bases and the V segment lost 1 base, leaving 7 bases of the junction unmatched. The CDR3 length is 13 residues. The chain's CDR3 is CATWDRGWYKKLF. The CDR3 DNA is TGTGCCACCTGGGACAGAGGGTGGTATAAGAAACTCTTT.

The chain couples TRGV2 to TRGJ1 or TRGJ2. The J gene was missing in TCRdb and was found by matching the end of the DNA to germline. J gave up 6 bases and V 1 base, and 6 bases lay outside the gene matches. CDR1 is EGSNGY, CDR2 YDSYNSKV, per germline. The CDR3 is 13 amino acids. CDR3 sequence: CATWDGLTYKKLF. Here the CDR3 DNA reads TGTGCCACCTGGGACGGTCTCACTTATAAGAAACTCTTT.